This T cell receptor (beta chain) was observed in a study of blood T cell repertoires in COVID-19. TCRdb's copy holds only in-frame clones and misses some; the assay was immunoSEQ multiplex PCR. Among 250,000 to 300,000 clones listed, roughly 92% were seen once. The CDR3 totals 13 residues. V shed 6 bases, J shed 4 bases, and the junction held 4 bases outside the gene matches. Per germline, CDR1 MDHEN and CDR2 SYDVKM. While infection was still active, Seattle patients were enrolled and then followed longitudinally. The sample consisted of peripheral blood. The TCR sequence derives from a woman aged 25 to 39 with COVID-19, enrolled during active disease. The genes are TRBV28 and TRBJ1-1, with TRBD1 matching 8 bases. This chain's CDR3 is CASSLQGGTEAFF. The CDR3 DNA reads TGTGCCAGCAGCTTACAGGGGGGCACTGAAGCTTTCTTT.